The TCR beta chain described here comes from a study of CD8 T cells in ankylosing spondylitis. Study observations and caveats: Disease-linked clones were CD8+ and relatively rare in peripheral blood. Blood of patients with ankylosing spondylitis appeared to be characterized by a TCR beta motif of several highly homologous variants.

This clonotype has a count of ten or more. Its cognate antigen is unknown. One entry per CDR3 protein results from TCRdb running MiXCR on the 5' RACE reads. The sample yields fewer than 550,000 distinct CDR3 sequences, 5.3% seen once. This receptor was taken from a male donor with ankylosing spondylitis. Material for sequencing was blood, either unsorted or a sorted T cell fraction (not recorded which).

The CDR3 spells CASSLSTGAGQPQHF. CDR3 DNA: TGTGCCAGCAGCTTGTCGACAGGTGCTGGTCAGCCCCAGCATTTT. This chain uses TRBV7-2 with TRBJ1-5; the D gene is possibly TRBD1 (6 bases). The CDR3 extends over 15 amino acids. The V and J ends lost 3 bases and 6 bases respectively, with 15 bases between them. Germline lookup yields CDR1 SGHTA and CDR2 FQGNSA. The variable domain in full, completed from reference TRBV7-2 and TRBJ1-5, reads GAGVSQSPSNKVTEKGKDVELRCDPISGHTALYWYRQSLGQGLEFLIYFQGNSAPDKSGLPSDRFSAERTGGSVSTLTIQRTQQEDSAVYLCASSLSTGAGQPQHFGDGTRLSIL.